A selection of T cell receptor beta chains follows, all from one sample in a study of spatial heterogeneity in lung cancer. MiXCR was run by TCRdb on the 5' RACE reads, yielding one entry per CDR3 protein. Counted here are under 150,000 distinct CDR3 sequences, 10% to 15% occurring once; the ten biggest clones make up 16%. The sample consisted of PBMCs, taken at follow-up. Receptor source: a male donor with early-stage non-small cell lung cancer. Each CDR3 is given with its conserved first and last residue. Each record gives: J gene, V gene, clone size, D gene, CDR3 protein, CDR3 DNA. The D gene is left open where the match is weak. The size of a clone is reported for some rows only, either as once, few or many, or as a class for expanded clones.

j_gene: TRBJ2-1
v_gene: TRBV7-9
abundance: many
d_gene: TRBD2
CDR3aa: CASSLGGGYGNEQFF
CDR3nt: TGTGCCAGCAGCTTAGGCGGGGGTTACGGAAATGAGCAGTTCTTC

j_gene: TRBJ2-3
v_gene: TRBV5-1
abundance: few
d_gene: TRBD2
CDR3aa: CASGTSGPTDTQYF
CDR3nt: TGCGCCAGCGGGACTAGCGGGCCCACAGATACGCAGTATTTT

j_gene: TRBJ2-7
v_gene: TRBV12-3/TRBV12-4
abundance: NA
d_gene: NA
CDR3aa: CASSFTGYEQYF
CDR3nt: TGTGCCAGCAGTTTCACAGGGTACGAGCAGTACTTC

j_gene: TRBJ1-6
v_gene: TRBV6-4
abundance: NA
d_gene: NA
CDR3aa: CASSDERNSPLHF
CDR3nt: TGTGCCAGCAGTGACGAACGCAATTCACCCCTCCACTTT

j_gene: TRBJ1-6
v_gene: TRBV9
abundance: NA
d_gene: NA
CDR3aa: CASSVAPDSPLHF
CDR3nt: TGTGCCAGCAGCGTAGCCCCTGATTCACCCCTCCACTTT

j_gene: TRBJ1-5
v_gene: TRBV5-5
abundance: NA
d_gene: TRBD1
CDR3aa: CASSLGQVRDQPQHF
CDR3nt: TGTGCCAGCAGTTTAGGACAGGTTAGGGATCAGCCCCAGCATTTT

j_gene: TRBJ2-7
v_gene: TRBV27
abundance: many
d_gene: NA
CDR3aa: CASSLSNPRLDEQYF
CDR3nt: TGTGCCAGCAGTTTATCGAACCCCCGTCTCGACGAGCAGTACTTC

j_gene: TRBJ1-1
v_gene: TRBV12-3/TRBV12-4
abundance: NA
d_gene: TRBD1
CDR3aa: CASSFRGGGAFF
CDR3nt: TGTGCCAGCAGTTTCAGGGGGGGAGGAGCTTTCTTT

j_gene: TRBJ2-5
v_gene: TRBV9
abundance: many
d_gene: NA
CDR3aa: CASSVEGGQETQYF
CDR3nt: TGTGCCAGCAGCGTAGAAGGGGGCCAAGAGACCCAGTACTTC

j_gene: TRBJ2-3
v_gene: TRBV7-9
abundance: many
d_gene: NA
CDR3aa: CASSLVGPYTDTQYF
CDR3nt: TGTGCCAGCAGCTTAGTGGGGCCGTACACAGATACGCAGTATTTT

j_gene: TRBJ1-6
v_gene: TRBV5-1
abundance: few
d_gene: TRBD1
CDR3aa: CASSLQGAYNSPLHF
CDR3nt: TGCGCCAGCAGCCTCCAGGGGGCATATAATTCACCCCTCCACTTT

j_gene: TRBJ2-1
v_gene: TRBV7-9
abundance: once
d_gene: TRBD2
CDR3aa: CASSSGLAASNEQFF
CDR3nt: TGTGCCAGCAGCTCGGGACTAGCGGCGTCCAATGAGCAGTTCTTC

j_gene: TRBJ2-7
v_gene: TRBV7-2
abundance: NA
d_gene: TRBD1
CDR3aa: CASSLKPGQNYEQYF
CDR3nt: TGTGCCAGCAGCCTAAAACCGGGACAGAACTACGAGCAGTACTTC

j_gene: TRBJ2-1
v_gene: TRBV27
abundance: few
d_gene: TRBD2
CDR3aa: CASSTGRGDNYDNEQFF
CDR3nt: TGTGCCAGCAGCACTGGGCGGGGGGACAATTATGACAATGAGCAGTTCTTC

j_gene: TRBJ2-2
v_gene: TRBV27
abundance: few
d_gene: NA
CDR3aa: CASSLRGEGTGELFF
CDR3nt: TGTGCCAGCAGTTTACGGGGCGAAGGTACCGGGGAGCTGTTTTTT

j_gene: TRBJ2-2
v_gene: TRBV5-1
abundance: NA
d_gene: NA
CDR3aa: CASNEGANTGELFF
CDR3nt: TGCGCCAGCAACGAAGGAGCCAACACCGGGGAGCTGTTTTTT

j_gene: TRBJ2-1
v_gene: TRBV11-2
abundance: many
d_gene: NA
CDR3aa: CASSLETGARYNEQFF
CDR3nt: TGTGCCAGCAGCTTAGAAACGGGGGCCCGATACAATGAGCAGTTCTTC

j_gene: TRBJ1-5
v_gene: TRBV24-1
abundance: many
d_gene: TRBD1
CDR3aa: CATSAATGPDQPQHF
CDR3nt: TGTGCCACCAGTGCCGCGACAGGGCCGGATCAGCCCCAGCATTTT